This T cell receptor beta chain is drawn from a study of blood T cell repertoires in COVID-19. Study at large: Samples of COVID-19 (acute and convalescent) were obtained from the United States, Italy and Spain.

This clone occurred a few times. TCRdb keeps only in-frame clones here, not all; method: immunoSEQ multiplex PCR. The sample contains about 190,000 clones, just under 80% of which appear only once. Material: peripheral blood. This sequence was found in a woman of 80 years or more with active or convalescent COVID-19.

The CDR3 region is CASSFRDRGGELFF. CDR3 nucleotides: TGTGCCAGCAGTTTCCGGGACAGGGGAGGGGAACTGTTTTTT. This chain links TRBV28 with TRBJ1-4; 10 positions match TRBD1. Germline trimming cut 3 bases from V and 12 bases from J; bases unmatched to any gene: 7. In germline, CDR1 is MDHEN, CDR2 SYDVKM. CDR3 length: 14 residues.